Sequencing of this TCR beta chain was carried out in a study of OX40 agonist ivuxolimab in advanced cancers. About the research overall: Patients were dosed with the agonistic anti-OX40 (CD134) antibody ivuxolimab. Three patients, one with hepatocellular carcinoma and two with cutaneous melanoma, responded partially.

This CDR3 is 17 amino acids long. V was pared by 0 bases and J by 0 bases, with 11 bases between. Per germline, CDR1 MRHNA and CDR2 SNTAGT. By proportion, this clone is medium-sized. The assay was immunoSEQ multiplex PCR, and TCRdb's table has in-frame clones only and misses some. The sample lists 8,500 to 13,000 clones; 78% were seen once. Patients with a history of autoimmune disease or on systemic immunosuppression were excluded. This material consisted of CD4+ or CD8+ T cells sorted from blood, taken in a trial of the OX40 agonist ivuxolimab. The clonotype was recovered from an adult with an advanced solid tumor such as melanoma, head and neck, liver or kidney cancer. The chain employs TRBV6-4 and TRBJ2-2, with D possibly matching TRBD2 (5 bases). The CDR3 nucleotides are TGTGCCAGCAGTGACTCTGTAAGCGGAACGAACACCGGGGAGCTGTTTTTT. It encodes CASSDSVSGTNTGELFF.